The T cell receptor (beta chain) described here comes from a study of CD8+CD57+ T cells in acquired aplastic anemia. The overall study: Isolated CD4+ and CD8+ cells, once sorted, yielded DNA averaging around 3.1 ug. Study results and limitations: Patients and controls had CD8+ Simpson's diversity values that were not significantly distinct.

In germline, CDR1 is SGHNT, CDR2 YYREEE (reference sequence). The length of the CDR3 is 15 residues. CD8+CD57+ cell expansion, shown by flow cytometry, had occurred in the patients selected for sequencing. With no exception, the patients had severe acquired aplastic anemia. The blood sampling took place in patients who had so far received no therapy. Details on this clonotype: The antigen is not known. The junction departs from germline at one end; a sequencing error may be responsible.

Profiling that covered TCR beta VDJ and CDR3 relied on genomic DNA as its template. Each CDR3 protein is one row after TCRdb ran MiXCR on the reads. The repertoire holds about 270,000 distinct CDR3 sequences, with about 80% as singletons. Source material: sorted CD4+, CD8+, or CD8+CD57+ T cells (not recorded which) from PBMCs. The sequence was collected from a human donor with aplastic anemia. This rearrangement joins TRBV5-4 to TRBJ2-2; D is unresolved. CDR3 amino acids: CVSSLRTLDTGELFF. The CDR3 region has the DNA TGTGTCAGCAGCTTAAGGACCCTAGACACCGGGGAGCTGTTTTTT.